One and the same sample provided the 8 T cell receptor beta chains below, sequenced in a study of blood T cells in healthy people across ages. Combining a sample-barcoded 5' primer with a J-beta primer mix, a second PCR ran for 7 to 11 cycles. Each CDR3 protein gets one entry after TCRdb re-called the 5' RACE reads with MiXCR. The table shows about 2 million distinct CDR3 sequences, with around half occurring only once. The sample comprised blood. The receptor set was obtained from a woman in her thirties or forties in good health.

V usage is TRBV6-2 or TRBV6-3 and J usage is TRBJ2-1; TRBD2 agrees at 11 bases. Trimming removed 3 bases from V and 4 bases from J; junction bases left unmatched: 8. Per the germline V gene, CDR1 is MNHEY and CDR2 is SVGEGT. The CDR3 has 17 amino acids. As DNA, the CDR3 is TGTGCCAGCAGTTATGCGGGTAGCGGGGGGGTTTACAATGAGCAGTTCTTC. Residues: CASSYAGSGGVYNEQFF.

The V call is TRBV3-1, the J call TRBJ1-1, with 7 bases matching TRBD1. The CDR3 contains 16 residues. The ends lost 1 base at V and 2 bases at J; junction bases unmatched: 7. The germline CDR1 and CDR2 sequences are LGHDT and YNNKEL (reference sequence). CDR3 amino acids: CASSQVGRGPNTEAFF. CDR3 sequence (DNA): TGTGCCAGCAGCCAAGTGGGGAGGGGGCCCAACACTGAAGCTTTCTTT. Complete variable domain (other parts from reference TRBV3-1 and TRBJ1-1): DTAVSQTPKYLVTQMGNDKSIKCEQNLGHDTMYWYKQDSKKFLKIMFSYNNKELIINETVPNRFSPKSPDKAHLNLHINSLELGDSAVYFCASSQVGRGPNTEAFFGQGTRLTVV.

About this clonotype: Germline and junction disagree at one end, which may indicate a read error. The rearrangement uses TRBV20-1 and TRBJ2-3; D not resolved. Germline values: CDR1 DFQATT, CDR2 SNEGSKA (reference sequence). The CDR3 loop spans 15 amino acids. CDR3 nucleotide sequence: TGCGGTGCTAGAGATCCAAGGGCCGGCACAGATACGCAGTATTTT. Amino acids: CGARDPRAGTDTQYF.

This rearrangement joins TRBV28 to TRBJ2-1, with D unclear. The CDR3 covers 15 residues. Trimming took 4 bases from V and 0 from J, leaving 10 bases between them. CDR1 is MDHEN and CDR2 is SYDVKM in the germline V gene. The CDR3 DNA reads as TGTGCCAGCAGTTCCTCCCGGAGCTCCTACAATGAGCAGTTCTTC. Translating it yields CASSSSRSSYNEQFF.

This clonotype has more than one count but fewer than ten. The CDR3 sequence: CASREDSSTAKNIQYF. DNA for the CDR3: TGTGCCAGCAGGGAGGACAGCAGCACAGCGAAAAACATTCAGTACTTC. This chain uses TRBV2 with TRBJ2-4; weak D call: TRBD1 (6 bases). Germline V CDR1 and CDR2: SNHLY, FYNNEI. This CDR3 has 16 residues. Deletions cut 6 bases from V and 4 bases from J, with 19 bases between.

The chain couples TRBV20-1 to TRBJ1-6, with 9 bases fitting TRBD1. The CDR3 consists of 14 residues. The ends lost 5 bases at V and 7 bases at J; junction bases unmatched: 6. Germline V gene lookup returns CDR1 DFQATT and CDR2 SNEGSKA (reference sequence). Here the CDR3 reads CSARAGQGNSPLHF. The CDR3, as DNA: TGCAGTGCTCGCGCAGGACAGGGGAATTCACCCCTCCACTTT.

V is TRBV12-3 or TRBV12-4 and J is TRBJ1-1, with unresolved D. V lost 5 bases and J lost 7, with 32 bases in between. The CDR3 is 19 amino acids. CDR3 loop: CASSPYADFVAIKTGEAFF. The CDR3 DNA reads TGTGCCAGCAGTCCATACGCCGATTTTGTTGCCATAAAAACTGGTGAAGCTTTCTTT.

This clonotype was counted ten times or more. This chain connects TRBV5-6 to TRBJ2-7, with a possible D match to TRBD1 (6 bases). The CDR3 totals 13 residues. In germline, CDR1 is SGHDT, CDR2 YYEEEE. V shed 4 bases and J shed 4 bases, with 12 bases lying between them. The CDR3 loop is CASSLGTPYEQYF. CDR3 coding DNA: TGTGCCAGCAGCCTCGGGACACCTTACGAGCAGTACTTC.